The rows below give T cell receptor beta chains drawn from one sample of a study of cytomegalovirus exposure and HLA in healthy donors. The table came from immunoSEQ multiplex PCR; TCRdb's copy has only in-frame clones and leaves some out. The table lists over 150,000 clones, 75% to 80% of them singletons. Sequencing was performed on PBMCs. Source of these receptors: a middle-aged woman in good health and CMV-seropositive. The CDR3 runs from the conserved cysteine through the conserved F or W. Fields, in order: CDR3 length, J gene, clone size, D gene, V gene, CDR3 DNA, CDR3 protein. A D gene is named only where the DNA matches it firmly. Not every row has a clone size; where given, it reads once, few, many or a size class.

15,TRBJ2-4,few,TRBD2,TRBV7-2,TGTGCCAGCAGGAAGCGGGGGGACACTAAAAACATTCAGTACTTC,CASRKRGDTKNIQYF
18,TRBJ2-3,.,.,TRBV14,TGTGCCAGCCTTCCGAGACTTTCCAAGGAGGAGGGCACAGATACGCAGTATTTT,CASLPRLSKEEGTDTQYF
14,TRBJ2-1,.,TRBD2,TRBV6-5,TGTGCCACTCACGAAGCGGGAGCATACAATGAGCAGTTCTTC,CATHEAGAYNEQFF
15,TRBJ2-7,few,TRBD2,TRBV14,TGTGCCAGCAGCCAAGCCCCTAGCGGGATTTACGAGCAGTACTTC,CASSQAPSGIYEQYF
14,TRBJ1-2,once,.,TRBV27,TGTGCCAGCAGCCGAGGGGGGGGAACCTATGGCTACACCTTC,CASSRGGGTYGYTF
15,TRBJ1-2,.,TRBD1,TRBV2,TGTGCCAGCAGCGCCGACGTAGGGGGCATCTATGGCTACACCTTC,CASSADVGGIYGYTF
15,TRBJ2-6,once,.,TRBV28,TGTGCCAGCAGTTTTGGAGACTCTGGGGCCAACGTCCTGACTTTC,CASSFGDSGANVLTF
13,TRBJ2-5,.,.,TRBV11-2,TGTGCCAGCAGCTTAGCCGATTCTCACAGGAGGTACTTC,CASSLADSHRRYF
15,TRBJ1-4,.,TRBD1,TRBV6-5,TGTGCCAGCAGTCCCTGGACAGGATTAAATGAAAAACTGTTTTTT,CASSPWTGLNEKLFF
13,TRBJ2-3,.,.,TRBV6-5,TGTGCCAGCAGGCATACAGAAACAGATACGCAGTATTTT,CASRHTETDTQYF
18,TRBJ2-7,.,TRBD1,TRBV5-8,TGTGCCAGCAGCCTAAGAGAGGACAGGGGGCGCGGAGCTTACGAGCAGTACTTC,CASSLREDRGRGAYEQYF
14,TRBJ1-4,once,.,TRBV5-1,TGCGCCAGCAGCTTGGGACAGAGGAAAGAAAAACTGTTTTTT,CASSLGQRKEKLFF
16,TRBJ1-2,.,.,TRBV5-4,TGTGCCAGCAGTATTATAAAGGGGGTTGCTAACTATGGCTACACCTTC,CASSIIKGVANYGYTF
14,TRBJ2-7,few,TRBD1,TRBV9,TGTGCCAGCAGCGTAGGGGGACAGGGCTACGAGCAGTACTTC,CASSVGGQGYEQYF
13,TRBJ2-4,.,TRBD1,TRBV30,TGTGCCTGGAGTGGTTACAGGGGGTCCATTCAGTACTTC,CAWSGYRGSIQYF
19,TRBJ2-1,once,TRBD2,TRBV4-3,TGCGCCAGCAGCCAAGAAACTAGCGGGAGGTTTGGGTATTGGTATGAGCAGTTCTTC,CASSQETSGRFGYWYEQFF
15,TRBJ2-1,once,TRBD1,TRBV4-3,TGCGCCAGCAGCCAAGATAAAACAGGGGGTATCGTGCAGTTCTTC,CASSQDKTGGIVQFF
14,TRBJ2-3,.,.,TRBV5-4,TGTGCCAGCAGCTTTACAGGGATGGCAGATACGCAGTATTTT,CASSFTGMADTQYF
12,TRBJ2-2,.,.,TRBV6-5,TGTGCCAGCAGCCTTGAACTCGGGGAGCTGTTTTTT,CASSLELGELFF
14,TRBJ2-3,.,TRBD1,TRBV5-1,TGCGCCAGCAGCCCGGGACAGAACACAGATACGCAGTATTTT,CASSPGQNTDTQYF
15,TRBJ1-5,.,.,TRBV2,TGTGCCAGCACCGGGACTGGGTATAGCAATCAGCCCCAGCATTTT,CASTGTGYSNQPQHF
14,TRBJ2-7,.,TRBD2,TRBV5-4,TGTGCCAGCAGCCCTTGGGGAGGGAAGAGGGAGCAGTACTTC,CASSPWGGKREQYF
15,TRBJ1-2,.,.,TRBV2,TGTGCCAGCAGTGAACTCGGGGGTGTAGGGAATGGCTACACCTTC,CASSELGGVGNGYTF
14,TRBJ1-1,.,TRBD1,TRBV5-1,TGCGCCAGCAGCTTTACAGGGGAACTAACCGAAGCTTTCTTT,CASSFTGELTEAFF
16,TRBJ2-3,.,.,TRBV27,TGTGCCAGCAGTTTGTTTCGGGGGGCGAGCACAGATACGCAGTATTTT,CASSLFRGASTDTQYF
13,TRBJ1-5,few,TRBD1,TRBV29-1,TGCAGCGTTACCCAGGGGGCGAGTCAGCCCCAGCATTTT,CSVTQGASQPQHF
16,TRBJ2-7,once,TRBD2,TRBV7-8,TGTGCCAGCAGCTTAGGCCTAGCGGGAGGGCAGAGCGAGCAGTACTTC,CASSLGLAGGQSEQYF
15,TRBJ2-7,few,.,TRBV5-1,TGCGCCAGCAGCGCGGGACTTACTGCCTCCTACGAGCAGTACTTC,CASSAGLTASYEQYF
14,TRBJ2-7,.,.,TRBV5-1,TGCGCCAGCAGCTTGGGCCTCGGACAGTACGAGCAGTACTTC,CASSLGLGQYEQYF
15,TRBJ2-7,once,TRBD2,TRBV7-2,TGTGCCAGCAGCGTAACTAGCGGGAGTCACTACGAGCAGTACTTC,CASSVTSGSHYEQYF
16,TRBJ2-1,.,TRBD2,TRBV7-2,TGTGCCAGCAGCCCGGGGACTAGCGGGAGGGCGTCTGAGCAGTTCTTC,CASSPGTSGRASEQFF
16,TRBJ1-3,.,TRBD1,TRBV2,TGTGCCAGCAGTCGACAGGGACCGCGCTCTGGAAACACCATATATTTT,CASSRQGPRSGNTIYF
17,TRBJ2-1,.,TRBD2,TRBV4-1,TGCGCCAGCAGCCAAGTCCCTAGCGGGAGGGCCCCCAATGAGCAGTTCTTC,CASSQVPSGRAPNEQFF
11,TRBJ1-2,.,.,TRBV20-1,TGCAGTGCTAGCGGGGACTATGGCTACACCTTC,CSASGDYGYTF
16,TRBJ2-7,.,TRBD2,TRBV5-1,TGCGCCAGCAGCTTGGGTTGGGGCGGGAGGACTGGCGAGCAGTACTTC,CASSLGWGGRTGEQYF
16,TRBJ2-1,.,.,TRBV5-1,TGCGCCAGCAGCTCATACCTAGCTTCCGGCTACAATGAGCAGTTCTTC,CASSSYLASGYNEQFF
14,TRBJ2-7,once,.,TRBV21-1,TGTGCCAGCAGCAACCGGGGTGACTCCTACGAGCAGTACTTC,CASSNRGDSYEQYF
12,TRBJ2-5,few,.,TRBV10-2,TGCGCCAGCAGTGACAGAGGAGAGACCCAGTACTTC,CASSDRGETQYF
13,TRBJ1-1,once,TRBD1,TRBV5-1,TGCGCCAGCAGCCCTGGCACAGGGGGTGAAGCTTTCTTT,CASSPGTGGEAFF
15,TRBJ2-1,.,.,TRBV5-4,TGTGCCAGCAGCTTGGCCGCCACAGAGTACAATGAGCAGTTCTTC,CASSLAATEYNEQFF
16,TRBJ1-2,.,TRBD1,TRBV6-6,TGTGCCAGCACCGAGAGCAAGGGACAGACAGTGTATGGCTACACCTTC,CASTESKGQTVYGYTF